The 8 T cell receptor beta chains listed next were all sequenced from one sample in a study of OX40 agonist ivuxolimab in advanced cancers. Profiled with immunoSEQ multiplex PCR; TCRdb holds only in-frame clones, not every one. The sample has 80,000 to 100,000 clones, around 90% seen once. Source: CD4+ or CD8+ T cells sorted from blood, taken in a trial of the OX40 agonist ivuxolimab. These receptors came from an adult with an advanced solid tumor such as melanoma, head and neck, liver or kidney cancer.

The chain carries TRBV21-1 and TRBJ2-2. TRBV21-1 is reported as a pseudogene. The CDR3 totals 11 residues. The CDR3, as DNA: TGTGCCAGCGGTGACACCGGGGAGCTGTTTTTT. It yields the protein CASGDTGELFF.

The chain combines TRBV28 with TRBJ1-4; maybe TRBD1 (6 bases). The CDR3 contains 14 residues. The germline V gene has CDR1 MDHEN and CDR2 SYDVKM. With 6 bases removed from V and 5 bases from J, the gap between germline ends came to 13 bases. In nucleotides, the CDR3 is TGTGCCAGCAGCACGACAGGACTAAATGAAAAACTGTTTTTT. Protein product: CASSTTGLNEKLFF.

This chain connects TRBV5-1 to TRBJ2-1; TRBD1 matches at 7 bases. V trimming: 3 bases; J trimming: 0 bases; junction bases outside the gene matches: 3. The CDR3 totals 15 residues. Germline values: CDR1 SGHRS, CDR2 YFSETQ. CDR3 nucleotide sequence: TGCGCCAGCAGCTCTTCAGGGGGCTCCTACAATGAGCAGTTCTTC. As protein: CASSSSGGSYNEQFF.

V and J are TRBV19 and TRBJ1-5; no clear D. The ends were cut back, 3 bases at V and 5 bases at J, with 14 bases in the middle. Germline CDR1 is LNHDA and CDR2 is SQIVND (reference sequence). CDR3 length: 15 amino acids. CDR3 DNA: TGTGCCAGTAGTATCCCCTCAGCGGGAGATCAGCCCCAGCATTTT. Its translation: CASSIPSAGDQPQHF.

This clone is a singleton in its sample. This sequence joins TRBV9 and TRBJ2-1, with 8 bases matching TRBD1. V lost 0 bases, J lost 6 bases, and 2 bases stayed unmatched. The CDR3 sequence is 14 residues long. From germline, CDR1 is SGDLS and CDR2 YYNGEE. The CDR3 spells CASSVEQGVNEQFF. The DNA of the CDR3 is TGTGCCAGCAGCGTAGAACAGGGGGTCAATGAGCAGTTCTTC.

CDR3 sequence (DNA): TGTGCCAGCGGATATTCGTCGGGGTCCCCCTACAATGAGCAGTTCTTC. Residues: CASGYSSGSPYNEQFF. The gene calls are TRBV6-9 and TRBJ2-1, with a possible D match to TRBD2 (5 bases). CDR3 length equals 16 residues. The germline CDR1 and CDR2 sequences are MNHGY and SVAAGI. V was shortened by 8 bases and J by 2 bases, with 19 bases between the two germline ends.

This chain links TRBV11-2 with TRBJ2-7, with TRBD1 matching over 7 bases. Germline V gives CDR1 SGHAT, CDR2 FQNNGV. The CDR3 is 14 residues long. The J segment lost 6 bases and the V segment lost 6 bases, leaving 11 bases of the junction unmatched. The CDR3 nucleotides are TGTGCCAGCAGTTCCAACAGGGGTACGGGCGAGCAGTACTTC. Protein: CASSSNRGTGEQYF.

This clone was observed a single time. The chain couples TRBV29-1 to TRBJ2-2; perhaps TRBD2 as D (6 bases). The germline gives CDR1 SQVTM, CDR2 ANQGSEA. The CDR3 extends over 13 amino acids. Trimming stripped 6 bases from V and 4 bases from J, with 12 bases between. CDR3 DNA: TGCAGCGTAAGCGCCGGGGGCACCGGGGAGCTGTTTTTT. As protein: CSVSAGGTGELFF.